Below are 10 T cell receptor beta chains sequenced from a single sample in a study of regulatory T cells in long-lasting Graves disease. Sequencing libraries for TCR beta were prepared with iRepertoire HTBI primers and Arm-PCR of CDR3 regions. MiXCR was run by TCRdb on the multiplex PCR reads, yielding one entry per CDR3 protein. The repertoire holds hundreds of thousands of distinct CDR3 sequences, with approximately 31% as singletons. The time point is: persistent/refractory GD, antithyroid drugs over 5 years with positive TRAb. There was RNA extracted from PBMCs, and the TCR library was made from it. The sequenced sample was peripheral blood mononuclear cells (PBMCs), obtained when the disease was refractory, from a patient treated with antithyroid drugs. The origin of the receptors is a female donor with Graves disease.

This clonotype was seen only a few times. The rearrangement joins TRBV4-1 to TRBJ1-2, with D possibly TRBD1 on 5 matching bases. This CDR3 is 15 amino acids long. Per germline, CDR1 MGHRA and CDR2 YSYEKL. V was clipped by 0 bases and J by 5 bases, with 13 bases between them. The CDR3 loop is CASSQEERGIYGYTF. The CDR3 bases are TGCGCCAGCAGCCAAGAAGAGCGGGGGATTTATGGCTACACCTTC.

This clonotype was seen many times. CDR3 protein: CASSDVSGGNTEAFF. In DNA, the CDR3 is TGTGCCAGCAGCGATGTCTCTGGGGGGAACACTGAAGCTTTCTTT. The chain combines TRBV6-1 with TRBJ1-1; D is perhaps TRBD1 (5 bases). V was shortened by 6 bases and J by 1 base, with 15 bases between the two germline ends. CDR1 MNHNS and CDR2 SASEGT come from the germline V gene. This CDR3 spans 15 amino acids.

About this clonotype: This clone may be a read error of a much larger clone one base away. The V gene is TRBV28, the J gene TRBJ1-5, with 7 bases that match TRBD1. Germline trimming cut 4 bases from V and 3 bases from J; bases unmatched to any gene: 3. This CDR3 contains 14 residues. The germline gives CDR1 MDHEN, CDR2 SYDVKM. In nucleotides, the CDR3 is TGTGCCAGCAGTTCGGGACAGATCAATCAGCCCCAGCATTTT. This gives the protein CASSSGQINQPQHF.

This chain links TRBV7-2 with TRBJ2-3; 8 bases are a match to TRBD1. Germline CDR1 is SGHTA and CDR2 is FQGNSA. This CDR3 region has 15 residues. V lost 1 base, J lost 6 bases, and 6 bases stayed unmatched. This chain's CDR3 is CASSLVVRGLDTQYF. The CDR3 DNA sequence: TGTGCCAGCAGCTTAGTTGTCAGGGGGCTTGATACGCAGTATTTT.

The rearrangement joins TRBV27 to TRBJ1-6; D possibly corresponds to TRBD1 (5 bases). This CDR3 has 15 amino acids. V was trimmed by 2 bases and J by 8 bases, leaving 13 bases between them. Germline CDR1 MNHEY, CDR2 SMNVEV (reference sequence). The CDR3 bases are TGTGCCAGCAGTTTACGGGGACTTGGGGATTCACCCCTCCACTTT. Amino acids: CASSLRGLGDSPLHF.

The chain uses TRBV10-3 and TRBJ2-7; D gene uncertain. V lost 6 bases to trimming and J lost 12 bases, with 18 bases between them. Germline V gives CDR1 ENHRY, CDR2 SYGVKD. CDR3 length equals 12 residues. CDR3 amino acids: CAISLDPPWLYF. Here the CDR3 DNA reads TGTGCCATCAGCCTCGACCCGCCGTGGCTGTACTTC.

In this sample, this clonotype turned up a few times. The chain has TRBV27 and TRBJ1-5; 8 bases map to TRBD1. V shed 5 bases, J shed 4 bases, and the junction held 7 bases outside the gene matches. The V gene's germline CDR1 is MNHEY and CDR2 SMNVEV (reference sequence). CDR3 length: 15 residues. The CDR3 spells CASSTHGQGNQPQHF. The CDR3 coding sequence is TGTGCCAGCAGTACGCATGGACAGGGAAATCAGCCCCAGCATTTT.

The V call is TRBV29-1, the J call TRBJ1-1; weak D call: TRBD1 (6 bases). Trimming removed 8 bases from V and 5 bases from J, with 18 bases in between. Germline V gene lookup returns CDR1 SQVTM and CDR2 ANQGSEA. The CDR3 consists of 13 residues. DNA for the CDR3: TGCAGCTCCCAGGGGAGAGGGGGAACTGAAGCTTTCTTT. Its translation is CSSQGRGGTEAFF.

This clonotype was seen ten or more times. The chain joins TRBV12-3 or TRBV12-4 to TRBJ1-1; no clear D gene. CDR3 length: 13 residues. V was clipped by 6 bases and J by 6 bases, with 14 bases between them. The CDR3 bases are TGTGCCAGCAGCAACACCGGGTGGGCTGAAGCTTTCTTT. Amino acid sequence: CASSNTGWAEAFF.

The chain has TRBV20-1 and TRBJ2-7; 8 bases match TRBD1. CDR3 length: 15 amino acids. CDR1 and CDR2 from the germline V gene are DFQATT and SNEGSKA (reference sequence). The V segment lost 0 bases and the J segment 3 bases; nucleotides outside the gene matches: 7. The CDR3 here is CSARDWAGGHYEQYF. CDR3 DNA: TGCAGTGCTAGAGATTGGGCAGGGGGCCACTACGAGCAGTACTTC.